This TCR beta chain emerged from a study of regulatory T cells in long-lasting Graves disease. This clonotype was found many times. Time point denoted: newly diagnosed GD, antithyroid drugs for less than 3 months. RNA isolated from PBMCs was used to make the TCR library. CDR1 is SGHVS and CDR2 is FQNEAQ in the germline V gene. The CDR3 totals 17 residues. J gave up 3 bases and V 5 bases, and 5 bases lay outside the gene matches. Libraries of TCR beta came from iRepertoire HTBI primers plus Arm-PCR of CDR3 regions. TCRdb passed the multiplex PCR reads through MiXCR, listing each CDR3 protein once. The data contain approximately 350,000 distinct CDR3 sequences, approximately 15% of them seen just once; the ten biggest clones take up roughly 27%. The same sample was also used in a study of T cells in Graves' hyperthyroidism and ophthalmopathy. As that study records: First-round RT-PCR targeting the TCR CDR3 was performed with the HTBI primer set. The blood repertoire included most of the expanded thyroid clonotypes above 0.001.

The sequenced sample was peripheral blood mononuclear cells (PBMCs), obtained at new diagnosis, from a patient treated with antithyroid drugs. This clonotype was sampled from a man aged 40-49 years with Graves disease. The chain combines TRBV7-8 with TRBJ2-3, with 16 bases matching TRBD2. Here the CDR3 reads CASSPGTSGGATDTQYF. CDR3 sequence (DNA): TGTGCCAGCAGCCCAGGGACTAGCGGGGGGGCAACAGATACGCAGTATTTT.